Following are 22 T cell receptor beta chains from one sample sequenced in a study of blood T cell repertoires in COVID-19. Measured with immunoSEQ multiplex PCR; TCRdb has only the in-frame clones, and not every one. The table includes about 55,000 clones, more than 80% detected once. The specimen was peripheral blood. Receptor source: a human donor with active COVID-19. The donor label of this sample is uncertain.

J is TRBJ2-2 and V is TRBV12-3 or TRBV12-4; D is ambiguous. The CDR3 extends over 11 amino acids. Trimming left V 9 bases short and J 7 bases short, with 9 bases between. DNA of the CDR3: TGTGCCAGTTACGGTATCGGGGAGCTGTTTTTT. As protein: CASYGIGELFF.

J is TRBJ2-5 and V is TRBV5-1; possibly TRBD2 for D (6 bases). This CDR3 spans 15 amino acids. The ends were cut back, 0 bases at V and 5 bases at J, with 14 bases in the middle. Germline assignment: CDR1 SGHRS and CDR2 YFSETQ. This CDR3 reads CASSLAGGSLETQYF. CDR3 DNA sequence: TGCGCCAGCAGCTTGGCCGGGGGAAGTTTGGAGACCCAGTACTTC.

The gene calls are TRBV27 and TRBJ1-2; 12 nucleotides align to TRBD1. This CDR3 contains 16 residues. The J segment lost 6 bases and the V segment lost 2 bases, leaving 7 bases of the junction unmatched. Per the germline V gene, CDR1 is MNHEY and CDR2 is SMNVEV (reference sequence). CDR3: CASSLGPGQGAHGYTF. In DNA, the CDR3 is TGTGCCAGCAGTTTAGGCCCGGGACAGGGGGCTCATGGCTACACCTTC.

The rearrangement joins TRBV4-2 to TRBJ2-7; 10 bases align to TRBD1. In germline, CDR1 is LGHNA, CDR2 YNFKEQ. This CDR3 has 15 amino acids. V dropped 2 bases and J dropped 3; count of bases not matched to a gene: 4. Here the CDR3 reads CASSQSDRGFYEQYF. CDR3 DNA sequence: TGTGCCAGCAGCCAATCGGACAGGGGGTTCTACGAGCAGTACTTC.

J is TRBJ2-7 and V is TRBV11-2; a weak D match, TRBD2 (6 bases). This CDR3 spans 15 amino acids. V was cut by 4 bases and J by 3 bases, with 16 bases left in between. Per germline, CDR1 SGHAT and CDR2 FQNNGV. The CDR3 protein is CASSYFSGTRYEQYF. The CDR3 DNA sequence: TGTGCCAGCAGCTATTTTTCCGGGACTCGCTACGAGCAGTACTTC.

CDR3 in DNA: TGTGCCAGCAGTTTATCGAGGCAGACCTACGAGCAGTACTTC. Translation gives CASSLSRQTYEQYF. The chain uses TRBV27 and TRBJ2-7; D gene uncertain. V dropped 0 bases and J dropped 2 bases, with 8 bases sitting between them. CDR1 is MNHEY and CDR2 is SMNVEV in the germline V gene (reference sequence). This CDR3 region has 14 residues.

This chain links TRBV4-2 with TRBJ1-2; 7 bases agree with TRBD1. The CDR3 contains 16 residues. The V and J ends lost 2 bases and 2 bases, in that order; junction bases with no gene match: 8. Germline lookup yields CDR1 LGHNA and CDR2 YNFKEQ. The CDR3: CASSQPKGGPNYGYTF. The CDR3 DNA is TGTGCCAGCAGCCAACCAAAAGGGGGCCCAAACTATGGCTACACCTTC.

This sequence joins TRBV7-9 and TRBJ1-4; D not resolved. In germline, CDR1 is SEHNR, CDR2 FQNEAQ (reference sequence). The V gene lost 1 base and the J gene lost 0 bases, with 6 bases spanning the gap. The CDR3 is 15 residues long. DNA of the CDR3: TGTGCCAGCAGCTTAGGACAAGCAACTAATGAAAAACTGTTTTTT. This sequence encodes CASSLGQATNEKLFF.

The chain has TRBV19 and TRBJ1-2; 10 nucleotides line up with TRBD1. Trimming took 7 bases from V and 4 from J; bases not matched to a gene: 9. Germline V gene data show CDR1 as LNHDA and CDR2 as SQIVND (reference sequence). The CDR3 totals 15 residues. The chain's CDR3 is CASIFRDRGGYGYTF. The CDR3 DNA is TGTGCCAGTATTTTCCGGGACAGGGGAGGCTATGGCTACACCTTC.

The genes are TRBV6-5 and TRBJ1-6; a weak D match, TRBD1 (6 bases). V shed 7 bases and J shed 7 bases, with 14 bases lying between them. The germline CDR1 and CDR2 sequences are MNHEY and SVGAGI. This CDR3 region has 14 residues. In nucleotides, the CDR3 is TGTGCCAGCACGGGGGGGGCGCGCAATTCACCCCTCCACTTT. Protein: CASTGGARNSPLHF.

The CDR3 DNA follows: TGTGCCAGCAGCTATACAGGGAGTACTGAAGCTTTCTTT. It is translated as CASSYTGSTEAFF. The chain uses TRBV5-6 and TRBJ1-1; tentative D call: TRBD1 (6 bases). V was trimmed by 3 bases and J by 5 bases, leaving 11 bases between them. CDR3 length: 13 amino acids. CDR1 and CDR2 (germline): SGHDT, YYEEEE.

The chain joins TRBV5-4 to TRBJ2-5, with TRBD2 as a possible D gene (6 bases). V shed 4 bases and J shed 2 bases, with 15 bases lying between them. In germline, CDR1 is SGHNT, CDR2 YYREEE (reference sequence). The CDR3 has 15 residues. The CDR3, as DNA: TGTGCCAGCAGCCTCGGGATAGCGGCACAAGAGACCCAGTACTTC. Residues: CASSLGIAAQETQYF. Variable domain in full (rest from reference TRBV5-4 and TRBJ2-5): ETGVTQSPTHLIKTRGQQVTLRCSSQSGHNTVSWYQQALGQGPQFIFQYYREEENGRGNFPPRFSGLQFPNYSSELNVNALELDDSALYLCASSLGIAAQETQYFGPGTRLLVL.

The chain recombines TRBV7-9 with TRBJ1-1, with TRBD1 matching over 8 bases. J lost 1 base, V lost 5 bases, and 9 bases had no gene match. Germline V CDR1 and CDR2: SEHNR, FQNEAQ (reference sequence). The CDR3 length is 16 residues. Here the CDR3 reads CASSQPRTGTNTEAFF. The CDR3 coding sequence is TGTGCCAGCAGCCAGCCTCGGACAGGGACGAACACTGAAGCTTTCTTT. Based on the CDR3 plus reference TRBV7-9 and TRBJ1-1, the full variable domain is DTGVSQNPRHKITKRGQNVTFRCDPISEHNRLYWYRQTLGQGPEFLTYFQNEAQLEKSRLLSDRFSAERPKGSFSTLEIQRTEQGDSAMYLCASSQPRTGTNTEAFFGQGTRLTVV.

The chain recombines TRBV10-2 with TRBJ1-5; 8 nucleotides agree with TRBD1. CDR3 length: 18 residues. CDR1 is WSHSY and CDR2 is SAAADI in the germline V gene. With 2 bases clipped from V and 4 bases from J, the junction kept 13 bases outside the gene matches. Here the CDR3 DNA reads TGCGCCAGCAGTGAGGATCCCCGGGGGACAGGAGGGAATCAGCCCCAGCATTTT. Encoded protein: CASSEDPRGTGGNQPQHF.

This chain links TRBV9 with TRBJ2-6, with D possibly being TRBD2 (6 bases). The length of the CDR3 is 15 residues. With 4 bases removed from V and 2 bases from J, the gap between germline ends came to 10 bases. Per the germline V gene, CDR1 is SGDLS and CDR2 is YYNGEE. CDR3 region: CASSPGTAGANVLTF. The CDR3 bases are TGTGCCAGCAGCCCAGGGACTGCTGGGGCCAACGTCCTGACTTTC.

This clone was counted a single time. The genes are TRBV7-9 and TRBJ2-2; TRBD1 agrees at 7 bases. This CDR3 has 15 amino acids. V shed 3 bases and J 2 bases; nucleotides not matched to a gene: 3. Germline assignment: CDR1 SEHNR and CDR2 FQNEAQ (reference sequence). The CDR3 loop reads CASSFGDRNTGELFF. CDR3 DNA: TGTGCCAGCAGCTTTGGGGACAGAAACACCGGGGAGCTGTTTTTT.

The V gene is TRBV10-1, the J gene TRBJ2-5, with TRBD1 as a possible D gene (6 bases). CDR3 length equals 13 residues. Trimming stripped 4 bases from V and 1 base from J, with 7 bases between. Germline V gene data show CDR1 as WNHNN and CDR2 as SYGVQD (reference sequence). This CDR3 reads CASSGDTQETQYF. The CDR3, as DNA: TGCGCCAGCAGTGGGGACACCCAAGAGACCCAGTACTTC.

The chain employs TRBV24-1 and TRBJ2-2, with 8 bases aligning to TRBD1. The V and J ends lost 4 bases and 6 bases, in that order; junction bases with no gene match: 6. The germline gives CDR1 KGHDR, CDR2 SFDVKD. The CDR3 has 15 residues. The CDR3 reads CATSETTGVPGELFF. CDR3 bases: TGTGCCACCAGTGAGACGACAGGGGTCCCCGGGGAGCTGTTTTTT.

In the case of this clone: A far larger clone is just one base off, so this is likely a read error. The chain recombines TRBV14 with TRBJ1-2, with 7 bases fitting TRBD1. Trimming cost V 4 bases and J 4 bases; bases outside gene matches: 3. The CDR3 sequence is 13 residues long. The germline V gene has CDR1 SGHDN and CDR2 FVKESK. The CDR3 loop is CASSPGTAYGYTF. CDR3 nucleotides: TGTGCCAGCAGCCCTGGGACAGCCTATGGCTACACCTTC.

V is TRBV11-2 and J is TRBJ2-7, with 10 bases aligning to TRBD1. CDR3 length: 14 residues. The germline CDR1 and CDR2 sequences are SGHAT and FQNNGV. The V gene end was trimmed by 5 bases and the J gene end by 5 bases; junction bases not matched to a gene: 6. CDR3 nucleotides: TGTGCCAGCAGCCACGGGACAGGGGATCACGAGCAGTACGTC. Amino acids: CASSHGTGDHEQYV.

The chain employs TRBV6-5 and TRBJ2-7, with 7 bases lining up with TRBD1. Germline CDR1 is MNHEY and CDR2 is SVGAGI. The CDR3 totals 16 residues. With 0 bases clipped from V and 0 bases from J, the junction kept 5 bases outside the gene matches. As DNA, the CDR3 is TGTGCCAGCAGTTACTCGATAGGGGACAGCTCCTACGAGCAGTACTTC. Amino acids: CASSYSIGDSSYEQYF.

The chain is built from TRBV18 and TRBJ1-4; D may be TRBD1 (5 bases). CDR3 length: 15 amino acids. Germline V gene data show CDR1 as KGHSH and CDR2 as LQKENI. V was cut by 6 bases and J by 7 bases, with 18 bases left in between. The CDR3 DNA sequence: TGTGCCAGCTCGGGAATCAGGGCGGCAGGTGAAAAACTGTTTTTT. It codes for CASSGIRAAGEKLFF.